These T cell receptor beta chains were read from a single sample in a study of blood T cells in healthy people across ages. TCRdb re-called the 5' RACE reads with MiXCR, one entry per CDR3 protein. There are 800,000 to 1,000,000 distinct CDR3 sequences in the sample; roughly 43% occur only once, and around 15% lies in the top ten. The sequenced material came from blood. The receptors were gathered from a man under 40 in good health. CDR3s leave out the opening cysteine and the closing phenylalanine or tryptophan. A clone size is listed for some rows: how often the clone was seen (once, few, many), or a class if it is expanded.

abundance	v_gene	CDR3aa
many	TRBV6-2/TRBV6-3	ASSPRLGGPTGELF
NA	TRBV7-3	ASSLDIKETQY
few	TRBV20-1	SARPSNQPQH
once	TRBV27	ASTFGGLENSPLH
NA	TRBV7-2	ASSLGGYETQY
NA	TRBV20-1	SAPQPRGSNQPQH
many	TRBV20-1	SARELGTGDTGELF
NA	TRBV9	ASSVAPDVRETQY
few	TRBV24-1	ATSEANYGYT
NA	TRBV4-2	ASSRESGSETQY
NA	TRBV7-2	ASSSWGQETQY
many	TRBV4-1	ASSQEERTTTNEKLF
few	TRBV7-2	ASTQGFQGYNEQF
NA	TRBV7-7	ASSLKTGGTGELF
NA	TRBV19	ASSIMASQETQY
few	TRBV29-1	SVTHPASYEQY
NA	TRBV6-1	ATSGAGVYNEQF
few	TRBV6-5	ASSYIRGSATYNEQF
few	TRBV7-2	ASSQGGTNTEAF
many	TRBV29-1	SVGPGDTQY
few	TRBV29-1	SVDIGGTEAF
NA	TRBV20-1	SAIATGFRDEQY
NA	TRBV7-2	ASSSPGLKTQY
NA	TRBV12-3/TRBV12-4	ASSTGGLSNQPQH
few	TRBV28	ATGTEFYEQY
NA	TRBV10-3	AISETATGLSGNTIY
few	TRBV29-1	SVEDPPNSHYGYT
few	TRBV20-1	SARGPNEQF
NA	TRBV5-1	ASSSNRAYYGYT
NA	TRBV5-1	ASSWSGDPPLH
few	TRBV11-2	ASTISTSANTEAF
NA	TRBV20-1	SARTSGTQY
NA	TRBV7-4	ASSLAAGAVDEKLF
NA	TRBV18	ASSYGESSYEQY
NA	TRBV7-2	ASSPTGHSSLGANVLT
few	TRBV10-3	ATSTGTATYEQY
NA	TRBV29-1	SVVLAKDTQY
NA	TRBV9	ASSVGVDYETQY
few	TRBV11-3	ASSFSGLSNEQF
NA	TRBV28	ASSLRGNRVWYNEQF
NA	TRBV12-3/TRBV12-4	ASRGQGVYNEQF
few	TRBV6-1	ASKSPAKNIQY
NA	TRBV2	ASRAFAGQETQF
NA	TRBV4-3	ASSQEDRNNEKLF
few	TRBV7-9	ASSSGTGVNSPLH
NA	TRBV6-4	ASSVLPGAADTQY
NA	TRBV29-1	SVEPFRGGRVNEQF
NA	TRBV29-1	SVDFRGNGYT
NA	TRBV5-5	ASSWGPTSSYNSPLH
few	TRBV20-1	SASMYNSNQPQH
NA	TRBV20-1	SCRDGANTGELF
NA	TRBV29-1	SVVCLDYNEQF
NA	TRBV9	ASATGEAGELF
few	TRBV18	ASSPSTGGADTQY
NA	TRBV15	ATSRTGSGEQY
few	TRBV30	AWSVGGIMVNQPQH
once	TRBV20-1	SARVPGTDNSPLH
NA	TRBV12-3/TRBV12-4	ASRMDGPYEQY